This T cell receptor beta chain came from a study of T cell responses to AZD1222 COVID-19 vaccine. The study's findings and limits: White British donors predominated, females outnumbered males, and clonal diversity was possibly underestimated. Two doses of AZD1222 preceded a rise in Spike-specific TCR breadth and depth. Vaccine-associated CD4 TCRs spanned spike, dominant at 160-218 and 743-854.

This table comes from immunoSEQ multiplex PCR, and its TCRdb copy is limited to in-frame clones, with some not included. Among approximately 120,000 clones listed, approximately 85% were seen once. Per germline, CDR1 ENHRY and CDR2 SYGVKD. V was cut by 2 bases and J by 7 bases, with 17 bases left in between. The CDR3 spans 15 residues. As for this clone: Its target is not known.

This material consisted of peripheral blood, taken 28 days after the second AZD1222 dose. This receptor was identified in an adult who received the AZD1222 COVID-19 vaccine. The rearrangement links TRBV10-3 to TRBJ2-5, with D maybe TRBD1 (7 bases). This CDR3 reads CAISEGQAGGGTQYF. The CDR3, as DNA: TGTGCCATCAGTGAGGGACAGGCTGGGGGAGGGACCCAGTACTTC.